A single sample gave rise to the 7 T cell receptor beta chains below, sequenced in a study of T cells after yellow fever vaccination (dated by TCRdb to between 2019 and 2020). Reading the label with the study, this specimen's treatment or condition is: live attenuated yellow fever vaccine strain. Libraries were made using 5' RACE. The sequencer listed for this sample is Illumina HiSeq 2500. TCRdb reprocessing: public reads trimmed at Q25 with fastp, clones called with MiXCR, in-frame beta chains kept. Rows are unified per CDR3 protein, each entry keeping the most common DNA and genes. The sample yields under 600,000 distinct CDR3 sequences; just over 20% were counted once. The top ten clonotypes cover 15% to 20% of the sample. The material sequenced was PBMCs, taken roughly 23 days after the first yellow fever vaccination. The source is a man aged 18 to 29 who received the YFV17D yellow fever vaccine.

The chain combines TRBV7-9 with TRBJ1-1, with 7 bases matching TRBD1. This CDR3 comprises 15 residues. The trim removed 5 bases at V and 8 bases at J, leaving 14 bases unmatched. CDR1 and CDR2 from the germline V gene are SEHNR and FQNEAQ (reference sequence). DNA for the CDR3: TGTGCCAGCAGCGCTAGAGGGACAGAGGGCTCCGAAGCTTTCTTT. It encodes CASSARGTEGSEAFF.

The gene calls are TRBV20-1 and TRBJ1-1; 7 nucleotides line up with TRBD1. CDR3 length: 13 residues. CDR1 is DFQATT and CDR2 is SNEGSKA in the germline V gene (reference sequence). Trimming removed 6 bases from V and 2 bases from J; junction bases left unmatched: 6. This CDR3 reads CSAVTGVNTEAFF. For the CDR3, the DNA is TGCAGTGCCGTAACAGGGGTTAACACTGAAGCTTTCTTT.

This clonotype was seen a handful of times. The chain combines TRBV15 with TRBJ2-1; 14 bases line up with TRBD2. Looked up from germline, CDR1 is LNHNV and CDR2 is YYDKDF (reference sequence). The CDR3 is made up of 20 amino acids. Germline trimming cut 2 bases from V and 4 bases from J; bases unmatched to any gene: 13. The CDR3, as DNA: TGTGCCACCAGCAGATTCCCTATGACTAGCGGGGGGGATTTTTACAATGAGCAGTTCTTC. This codes for CATSRFPMTSGGDFYNEQFF.

This clonotype has at least ten counts. The CDR3 sequence is CSASRNTEAFF. The CDR3 DNA reads as TGCAGTGCTAGCAGGAACACTGAAGCTTTCTTT. The chain uses TRBV20-1 and TRBJ1-1; D is undetermined. Germline lookup yields CDR1 DFQATT and CDR2 SNEGSKA (reference sequence). The CDR3 runs to 11 residues. Trimming removed 3 bases at V and 1 base at J, with 3 bases between.

V is TRBV12-3 or TRBV12-4 and J is TRBJ1-1; TRBD1 aligns across 8 bases. CDR3 length: 13 residues. V dropped 5 bases and J dropped 3; count of bases not matched to a gene: 2. The CDR3 nucleotides read TGTGCCAGCAGTGTGGACAGGGACACTGAAGCTTTCTTT. Its protein product is CASSVDRDTEAFF.

The chain carries TRBV20-1 and TRBJ2-1; 8 positions match TRBD2. V was pared by 2 bases and J by 0 bases, with 12 bases of the junction left unmatched. The CDR3 runs to 18 residues. Germline CDR1 reads DFQATT; CDR2 reads SNEGSKA (reference sequence). The DNA of the CDR3 is TGCAGTGCTAGAAGGCCTTTAGCGGGGACGAGCTCCTACAATGAGCAGTTCTTC. Translating gives CSARRPLAGTSSYNEQFF.

This clonotype has a handful of counts. V is TRBV6-2 or TRBV6-3 and J is TRBJ2-1, with a tentative D call TRBD1 (6 bases). CDR1 is MNHEY and CDR2 is SVGEGT in the germline V gene. The CDR3 sequence is 13 residues long. Trimming took off 7 bases at V and 4 bases at J, with 11 bases between the two ends. The CDR3 loop is CASTKRGYNEQFF. CDR3 in DNA: TGTGCCAGCACCAAAAGGGGGTACAATGAGCAGTTCTTC.